The clone carrying this T cell receptor beta chain was observed a few times. Its antigen is not known. Deletions cut 1 base from V and 5 bases from J, with 6 bases between. This CDR3 is 12 amino acids long. Germline V gives CDR1 SGHDT, CDR2 YYEEEE. This sample was taken from a study of vaccination and CD4 T cells after COVID-19. Treatment reported: roughly 10-day PBMC culture with coronavirus spike peptide pools or control peptides (ViraFEST assay). Cultured CD4+ T cells had their DNA profiled by the Oncomine TCR Beta short-read assay. Via MiXCR, TCRdb re-called the PCR reads, giving one row per CDR3 protein. Among over 15,000 distinct CDR3 sequences listed, around 32% were seen once.

The source is a human donor with COVID-19. The chain recombines TRBV5-6 with TRBJ1-2; no firm D call. Material for sequencing was cultured CD4+ T cells from blood. CDR3 amino acids: CASSLLEYGYTF. The CDR3 coding sequence is TGTGCCAGCAGCTTGTTGGAGTATGGCTACACCTTC.